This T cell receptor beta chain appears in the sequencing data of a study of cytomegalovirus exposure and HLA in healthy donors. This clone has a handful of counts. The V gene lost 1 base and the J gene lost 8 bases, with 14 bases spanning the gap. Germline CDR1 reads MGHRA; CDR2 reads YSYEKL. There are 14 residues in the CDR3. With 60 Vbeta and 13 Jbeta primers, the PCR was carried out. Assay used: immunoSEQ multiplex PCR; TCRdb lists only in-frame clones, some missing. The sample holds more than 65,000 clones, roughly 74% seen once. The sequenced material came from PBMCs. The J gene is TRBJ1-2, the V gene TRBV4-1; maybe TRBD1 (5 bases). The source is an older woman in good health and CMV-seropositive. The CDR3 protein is CASSQVAQGEGYTF. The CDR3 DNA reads TGCGCCAGCAGCCAAGTCGCCCAGGGTGAGGGCTACACCTTC.